This T cell receptor beta chain is from a study of metastatic and nonmetastatic thyroid tumors. Overall study: Malignant thyroid and benign thyroid patients provided blood and tumor or nodule tissue whose repertoires were compared.

TCRdb re-clonotyped the PCR reads via MiXCR. The data show roughly 35,000 clones, 35% seen once. CDR3 length equals 16 residues. V was trimmed by 0 bases and J by 1 base, leaving 12 bases between them. CDR1 is LGHDT, CDR2 YNNKEL, per germline (reference sequence). The entire patient cohort was treatment-naive prior to thyroid surgery. V and J are TRBV3-1 and TRBJ1-1; the D is unclear. The sample was tumor tissue. The receptor comes from a female donor with papillary thyroid cancer or a benign thyroid nodule (not recorded which). Some clones in this sample may be carry-over from other donors' samples. This CDR3 reads CASSQDPPPGNTEAFF. CDR3 nucleotides: TGTGCCAGCAGCCAAGATCCTCCTCCGGGGAACACTGAAGCTTTCTTT.